These 28 T cell receptor beta chains were sequenced from one sample in a study of response to subunit inactivated influenza vaccine. Using its own MiXCR run on the RT-PCR reads, TCRdb lists one record per CDR3 protein. This table has more than 450,000 distinct CDR3 sequences, around 11% appearing once. Here the sequenced sample was PBMCs from blood, taken on the day of vaccination. These receptors all stem from a man aged 45-60 years who received an inactivated influenza vaccine.

This clonotype was seen a handful of times. V gene TRBV18 combines with J gene TRBJ2-7, with 8 bases that match TRBD1. The CDR3 contains 14 residues. CDR1 and CDR2 (germline): KGHSH, LQKENI. V shed 5 bases, J shed 4 bases, and the junction held 7 bases outside the gene matches. Here the CDR3 DNA reads TGTGCCAGCTCATGGACAGGGCAAAATTACGAGCAGTACTTC. Translation gives CASSWTGQNYEQYF.

This chain uses TRBV27 with TRBJ2-5; D is ambiguous. Germline V lookup: CDR1 MNHEY, CDR2 SMNVEV (reference sequence). This CDR3 region has 14 residues. V shed 2 bases and J shed 4 bases, with 11 bases lying between them. CDR3 sequence: CASSLGVSGETQYF. The DNA of the CDR3 is TGTGCCAGCAGTTTAGGCGTGTCAGGAGAGACCCAGTACTTC.

The chain employs TRBV6-5 and TRBJ2-2; D is possibly TRBD1 (9 bases). The germline gives CDR1 MNHEY, CDR2 SVGAGI. This CDR3 has 17 amino acids. V lost 2 bases and J lost 6, with 19 bases in between. Written as DNA, the CDR3 is TGTGCCAGCAGTTACACAGGGGGCGCGACTAGCGCCGGGGAGCTGTTTTTT. Its translation is CASSYTGGATSAGELFF.

This clonotype was counted between two and nine times. The rearrangement uses TRBV12-3 or TRBV12-4 and TRBJ2-5; D is undetermined. The CDR3 sequence is 13 residues long. The V gene lost 8 bases and the J gene lost 5 bases, with 15 bases spanning the gap. Written as DNA, the CDR3 is TGTGCCAGCCGAAATTCCGGGTCGGAGACCCAGTACTTC. Protein: CASRNSGSETQYF.

This clonotype was observed a handful of times. This chain links TRBV7-2 with TRBJ1-2; 7 nucleotides agree with TRBD1. The J segment lost 4 bases and the V segment lost 1 base, leaving 15 bases of the junction unmatched. Germline CDR1 reads SGHTA; CDR2 reads FQGNSA. The CDR3 has 18 residues. CDR3 DNA sequence: TGTGCCAGCAGCTTAGTGTTAAGGGACAGACTCAATTTCTATGGCTACACCTTC. Protein product: CASSLVLRDRLNFYGYTF. Using reference TRBV7-2 and TRBJ1-2 for the parts outside the CDR3, the full variable domain is GAGVSQSPSNKVTEKGKDVELRCDPISGHTALYWYRQSLGQGLEFLIYFQGNSAPDKSGLPSDRFSAERTGGSVSTLTIQRTQQEDSAVYLCASSLVLRDRLNFYGYTFGSGTRLTVV.

V gene TRBV7-9 combines with J gene TRBJ1-2; TRBD1 aligns across 10 bases. This CDR3 is 16 amino acids long. The trim removed 1 base at V and 8 bases at J, leaving 10 bases unmatched. Germline V CDR1 and CDR2: SEHNR, FQNEAQ (reference sequence). This CDR3 is CASSLGQGARRGGYTF. The DNA of the CDR3 is TGTGCCAGCAGCTTAGGACAGGGGGCGCGACGGGGAGGCTACACCTTC.

The chain combines TRBV10-3 with TRBJ2-3; D call uncertain. This CDR3 comprises 15 residues. V was trimmed by 11 bases and J by 0 bases, leaving 18 bases between them. Germline V gene sequence: CDR1 ENHRY, CDR2 SYGVKD. Here the CDR3 reads CASGPALGSTDTQYF. The CDR3 nucleotides read TGTGCCTCCGGGCCGGCTCTCGGGAGCACAGATACGCAGTATTTT.

This clonotype was recorded a few times. The rearrangement links TRBV20-1 to TRBJ2-1; the match to TRBD1 covers 12 bases. V lost 1 base to trimming and J lost 6 bases; unmatched junction nucleotides: 4. The germline CDR1 and CDR2 sequences are DFQATT and SNEGSKA (reference sequence). The CDR3 is 15 residues long. This chain's CDR3 is CSARGWDRGLNEQFF. CDR3 in DNA: TGCAGTGCTAGAGGTTGGGACAGGGGGCTCAATGAGCAGTTCTTC.

The chain carries TRBV12-3 or TRBV12-4 and TRBJ2-3; the match to TRBD2 covers 13 bases. The CDR3 totals 18 residues. V lost 3 bases and J lost 4; bases outside the gene matches: 10. CDR3: CASSFLTSGRARADTQYF. The CDR3 DNA sequence: TGTGCCAGCAGTTTCCTAACTAGCGGGAGGGCCAGGGCAGATACGCAGTATTTT.

In this sample, this clonotype turned up a few times. The chain uses TRBV4-3 and TRBJ1-2, with 8 bases lining up with TRBD1. CDR1 and CDR2 (germline): LGHNA, YSLEER. The CDR3 runs 15 residues. V was clipped by 2 bases and J by 4 bases; unmatched bases: 6. The DNA for the CDR3 is TGCGCCAGCAGCCAACCCGGACAGGGAGTCTATGGCTACACCTTC. Amino acid sequence: CASSQPGQGVYGYTF.

The chain combines TRBV9 with TRBJ2-6; the D is unclear. Germline lookup yields CDR1 SGDLS and CDR2 YYNGEE. The CDR3 is made up of 17 amino acids. Trimming took 0 bases from V and 0 from J, leaving 10 bases between them. The CDR3 DNA follows: TGTGCCAGCAGCGTAGCTCTGAAGGCCTCTGGGGCCAACGTCCTGACTTTC. Its translation is CASSVALKASGANVLTF.

This clonotype was seen repeatedly, ten times or more. This chain uses TRBV6-5 with TRBJ2-2; the D call may be TRBD1 or TRBD2 (5 bases each). CDR3 length equals 14 residues. CDR1 is MNHEY and CDR2 is SVGAGI in the germline V gene. Trimming removed 0 bases from V and 8 bases from J, with 10 bases in between. The CDR3 loop reads CASSYSVGEGELFF. Written as DNA, the CDR3 is TGTGCCAGCAGTTACTCGGTGGGGGAGGGGGAGCTGTTTTTT.

This clonotype was seen repeatedly, ten times or more. This chain uses TRBV15 with TRBJ1-5, with no clear D. The CDR3 has 15 amino acids. Trimming cost V 0 bases and J 4 bases, with 10 bases left between them. The V gene's germline CDR1 is LNHNV and CDR2 YYDKDF (reference sequence). In DNA, the CDR3 is TGTGCCACCAGCAGAGATCCTCAGGTAAATCAGCCCCAGCATTTT. It encodes CATSRDPQVNQPQHF.

This clonotype was counted between two and nine times. The chain carries TRBV5-1 and TRBJ1-2; D is unclear. The CDR3 is 13 residues long. CDR1 and CDR2 from the germline V gene are SGHRS and YFSETQ. V lost 7 bases to trimming and J lost 2 bases, with 12 bases between them. Here the CDR3 reads CASATGTNYGYTF. In DNA, the CDR3 is TGCGCCAGCGCAACCGGAACGAACTATGGCTACACCTTC.

This clonotype was counted at least ten times. The chain joins TRBV7-9 to TRBJ1-1, with a tentative D call TRBD1 (6 bases). The CDR3 is 16 amino acids. V gave up 5 bases and J gave up 0 bases, with 16 bases separating them. Germline assignment: CDR1 SEHNR and CDR2 FQNEAQ (reference sequence). The CDR3 nucleotides read TGTGCCAGCAGCCACCGGACAGCTTCTCTGAACACTGAAGCTTTCTTT. As protein: CASSHRTASLNTEAFF. Full variable domain (remainder filled in from reference TRBV7-9 and TRBJ1-1): DTGVSQNPRHKITKRGQNVTFRCDPISEHNRLYWYRQTLGQGPEFLTYFQNEAQLEKSRLLSDRFSAERPKGSFSTLEIQRTEQGDSAMYLCASSHRTASLNTEAFFGQGTRLTVV.

There are many counts of this clonotype. V and J are TRBV5-1 and TRBJ1-5; possible D gene TRBD1, 5 bases. The V end lost 4 bases, the J end lost 1 base, and 12 bases lay between the germline ends. Germline V gene lookup returns CDR1 SGHRS and CDR2 YFSETQ. The CDR3 totals 15 residues. The CDR3 DNA reads as TGCGCCAGCAGCCTCGGGGGAGGGAGCAATCAGCCCCAGCATTTT. Protein sequence: CASSLGGGSNQPQHF.

This clonotype was found a few times. V usage is TRBV25-1 and J usage is TRBJ2-3; D is unclear. The CDR3 extends over 12 amino acids. Trimming removed 1 base from V and 4 bases from J, with 3 bases in between. Germline values: CDR1 MGHDK, CDR2 SYGVNS. The CDR3 DNA follows: TGTGCCAGCAGTGAATGGTCAGATACGCAGTATTTT. It yields the protein CASSEWSDTQYF.

In nucleotides, the CDR3 is TGTGCCAGCAGTTACCTGACGCCGGGACGGGGAAGCAATCAGCCCCAGCATTTT. Its translation: CASSYLTPGRGSNQPQHF. This chain joins TRBV6-2 or TRBV6-3 and TRBJ1-5, with D possibly being TRBD1 (5 bases). The V and J ends lost 2 bases and 1 base respectively, with 18 bases between them. Germline V gene data show CDR1 as MNHEY and CDR2 as SVGEGT. The CDR3 extends over 18 amino acids.

The rearrangement joins TRBV12-3 or TRBV12-4 to TRBJ2-1; D uncertain. Trimming cost V 6 bases and J 0 bases, with 12 bases left between them. This CDR3 is built from 15 residues. Here the CDR3 reads CASSREISSYNEQFF. CDR3 bases: TGTGCCAGCAGCCGCGAAATTAGCTCCTACAATGAGCAGTTCTTC.

This clonotype has ten or more counts. The chain uses TRBV9 and TRBJ1-3, with 7 bases identical to TRBD1. Germline V CDR1 and CDR2: SGDLS, YYNGEE. The ends lost 4 bases at V and 2 bases at J; junction bases unmatched: 9. The CDR3 has 16 residues. CDR3 nucleotides: TGTGCCAGCAGCCCCCGACAGGGCCCCACTGGAAACACCATATATTTT. Its translation is CASSPRQGPTGNTIYF.

This clonotype has at least ten counts. This chain joins TRBV12-3 or TRBV12-4 and TRBJ2-1, with TRBD2 identical over 11 bases. The CDR3 is 14 residues long. The V gene end was trimmed by 6 bases and the J gene end by 6 bases; junction bases not matched to a gene: 4. CDR3: CASSLAGGINEQFF. CDR3 bases: TGTGCCAGCAGCCTAGCGGGGGGAATCAATGAGCAGTTCTTC.

V gene TRBV15 combines with J gene TRBJ2-7, with D perhaps assigned TRBD1 or TRBD2 (5 bases each). Germline CDR1 is LNHNV and CDR2 is YYDKDF (reference sequence). Trimming removed 5 bases at V and 0 bases at J, with 14 bases between. The CDR3 has 15 residues. The CDR3 DNA sequence: TGTGCCACCAGCGGGGGAACAGGAACCTCCTACGAGCAGTACTTC. Its protein product is CATSGGTGTSYEQYF.

Remarks on this clonotype: Relative to the germline gene, one junction end is altered; a read error may explain this. The chain carries TRBV30 and TRBJ1-5; the match to TRBD1 covers 8 bases. The CDR3 consists of 16 residues. The V gene's germline CDR1 is GTSNPN and CDR2 SVGIG (reference sequence). This CDR3 is CDWSLPRGRGIQPQHF. CDR3 nucleotides: TGTGACTGGAGTCTCCCCAGGGGGCGCGGTATTCAGCCCCAGCATTTT.

CDR3 nucleotides: TGTGCCAGCTCGACGGACAGAAATGAGCAGTTCTTC. Translation: CASSTDRNEQFF. J is TRBJ2-1 and V is TRBV18, with a possible D match to TRBD1 (6 bases). This CDR3 is built from 12 residues. Germline V gene sequence: CDR1 KGHSH, CDR2 LQKENI. Trimming shortened V by 6 bases and J by 7 bases, and 10 bases separated the two germline ends.

This clonotype was detected only a few times. V and J are TRBV7-8 and TRBJ1-2; weak D call: TRBD1 (5 bases). The CDR3 sequence is 14 residues long. V was shortened by 5 bases and J by 5 bases, with 15 bases between the two germline ends. Germline CDR1 and CDR2: SGHVS and FQNEAQ. The CDR3 sequence: CASSLERDVYGYTF. The CDR3 nucleotides are TGTGCCAGCAGCCTGGAACGGGACGTATATGGCTACACCTTC.

This clonotype was detected many times. J is TRBJ2-3 and V is TRBV28; D is ambiguous. Per the germline V gene, CDR1 is MDHEN and CDR2 is SYDVKM. The CDR3 is 14 amino acids. Trimming removed 10 bases from V and 6 bases from J, with 20 bases in between. In nucleotides, the CDR3 is TGTGCCACCTCCCCCCCTGCGGTGATTGATACGCAGTATTTT. It codes for CATSPPAVIDTQYF.

The chain has TRBV4-2 and TRBJ2-2, with D perhaps TRBD2 (5 bases). Trimming shortened V by 1 base and J by 4 bases, and 13 bases separated the two germline ends. The CDR3 extends over 16 amino acids. Germline CDR1 and CDR2: LGHNA and YNFKEQ. The CDR3 sequence: CASSQVSEGGTGELFF. As DNA, the CDR3 is TGTGCCAGCAGCCAAGTGAGTGAGGGTGGCACCGGGGAGCTGTTTTTT.

This clonotype has ten or more counts. This chain uses TRBV29-1 with TRBJ2-2; 10 nucleotides align to TRBD2. J was trimmed by 1 base and V by 6 bases; bases with no gene match: 5. The CDR3 length is 15 residues. Germline CDR1 is SQVTM and CDR2 is ANQGSEA. The CDR3 nucleotides are TGCAGCGTCAAAGGACTAGCGGAGAACACCGGGGAGCTGTTTTTT. This sequence encodes CSVKGLAENTGELFF.